One and the same sample provided the 5 T cell receptor beta chains below, sequenced in a study of read filtering for tumor transcriptome and immune sequencing (dated by TCRdb to 2020 to 2021). Sequencing instrument: Illumina HiSeq 4000. TCR libraries were built from 400 ng RNA with the Immunoverse kit, using molecular barcoded adaptors covering alpha/delta and beta/gamma chains. The raw public data were reprocessed by TCRdb itself: fastp quality trimming at Q25, MiXCR clonotype calling, in-frame beta chains only. A single entry per CDR3 protein holds the most common genes and DNA from its merged rows. This sample holds under 7,000 distinct CDR3 sequences; around 20% were observed only once. About 26% of the sample rests with the top ten. Sequencing was performed on a population of CD138-negative cells sorted from bone marrow. The cell subset or site label corresponds to: bone marrow mononuclear cells depleted of CD138+ plasma/myeloma cells by negative magnetic selection. The receptor set was obtained from a donor at least 40 years old with multiple myeloma.

By sample fraction, this clonotype is medium-sized. The chain is built from TRBV28 and TRBJ2-3, with D perhaps given as TRBD1 or TRBD2 (6 bases each). The CDR3 length is 14 residues. Trimming removed 6 bases from V and 4 bases from J, with 14 bases in between. CDR1 MDHEN and CDR2 SYDVKM come from the germline V gene. The CDR3 DNA reads as TGTGCCAGCAGGCTCTCAGGGGAGGCAGATACGCAGTATTTT. Its translation: CASRLSGEADTQYF. The complete variable domain, with remaining parts taken from reference TRBV28 and TRBJ2-3, reads DVKVTQSSRYLVKRTGEKVFLECVQDMDHENMFWYRQDPGLGLRLIYFSYDVKMKEKGDIPEGYSVSREKKERFSLILESASTNQTSMYLCASRLSGEADTQYFGPGTRLTVL.

In regard to this clonotype: This could be a read error, since a much larger clone is one nucleotide away. The rearrangement uses TRBV29-1 and TRBJ2-6; D uncertain. V lost 3 bases and J lost 1, with 13 bases in between. Germline V gene sequence: CDR1 SQVTM, CDR2 ANQGSEA. The CDR3 contains 16 residues. The CDR3 bases are TGCAGCGTTGATCAAGAGGCGCCGTCTGGGGCCAACGTCCTGACTTTC. Translated, it gives CSVDQEAPSGANVLTF.

This rearrangement joins TRBV6-5 to TRBJ2-1; 8 bases align to TRBD2. After removal of 5 bases from V and 10 bases from J, the junction contained 13 bases not matched to a gene. CDR1 and CDR2 (germline): MNHEY, SVGAGI. CDR3 length: 15 residues. CDR3 loop: CASSKTHRLAHEQFF. The CDR3 bases are TGTGCCAGCAGTAAAACTCATCGACTAGCGCACGAGCAGTTCTTC.

About this clonotype itself: Since a much larger clone is just one base distant, this may be a read error. The chain is built from TRBV5-5 and TRBJ1-3, with TRBD1 as a possible D gene (6 bases). Germline assignment: CDR1 SGHKS and CDR2 YYEKEE (reference sequence). V shed 1 base and J shed 15 bases, with 23 bases lying between them. The CDR3 length is 15 residues. The chain's CDR3 is CASSLRGVSGNITYF. The CDR3 DNA reads as TGTGCCAGCAGCTTGAGGGGGGTCTCTGGAAACATCACATATTTT.

This chain joins TRBV21-1 and TRBJ1-1; the DNA was not used to check the table's D call, TRBD1. TRBV21-1 is annotated as a pseudogene. This CDR3 region has 17 residues. CDR3 nucleotide sequence: TGTGCCGATGAAGACCCTAGTTCTGTACGGGGGGAAACTGGAGCTTTCTTT. Translation gives CADEDPSSVRGETGAFF.